A single sample is the source of the 6 T cell receptor beta chains below, sequenced in a study of cytomegalovirus exposure and HLA in healthy donors. Vbeta (60) and Jbeta (13) primers were used in the PCR. Profiling relied on immunoSEQ multiplex PCR, and the TCRdb table lists in-frame clones only, not all of them. This repertoire includes some 130,000 clones. Sequenced: PBMCs. The receptors here all came from a woman aged 40 to 49 in good health and CMV-seronegative.

V and J are TRBV7-8 and TRBJ1-2; D call uncertain. Deletions cut 2 bases from V and 7 bases from J, with 11 bases between. The V gene's germline CDR1 is SGHVS and CDR2 FQNEAQ. The CDR3 has 13 amino acids. The CDR3: CASSLREIAGYTF. CDR3 coding DNA: TGTGCCAGCAGCTTACGGGAAATCGCTGGCTACACCTTC.

This chain uses TRBV19 with TRBJ2-6, with TRBD1 matching 7 bases. Trimming removed 2 bases from V and 3 bases from J; junction bases left unmatched: 7. Looked up from germline, CDR1 is LNHDA and CDR2 is SQIVND (reference sequence). This CDR3 is built from 17 residues. The CDR3 coding sequence is TGTGCCAGTAGTATACTCGGGACAGAGTATGGGGCCAACGTCCTGACTTTC. This gives the protein CASSILGTEYGANVLTF.

With regard to this clone: A junction end diverges from the germline sequence, so it may reflect a read error. This chain joins TRBV7-7 and TRBJ2-5; TRBD1 is a possible D gene (6 bases). There are 15 residues in the CDR3. Germline assignment: CDR1 SSHAT and CDR2 FNYEAQ (reference sequence). This CDR3 is CASSLDARGWETQYF. As DNA, the CDR3 is TGTGCTAGCAGCTTAGATGCCAGGGGTTGGGAGACCCAGTACTTC. The variable domain in full, completed from reference TRBV7-7 and TRBJ2-5, reads GAGVSQSPRYKVTKRGQDVTLRCDPISSHATLYWYQQALGQGPEFLTYFNYEAQPDKSGLPSDRFSAERPEGSISTLTIQRTEQRDSAMYRCASSLDARGWETQYFGPGTRLLVL.

This CDR3 reads CASSEIWEVKETQYF. CDR3 sequence (DNA): TGTGCCAGCAGTGAAATTTGGGAGGTGAAAGAGACCCAGTACTTC. The V gene is TRBV6-1, the J gene TRBJ2-5; tentatively, D is TRBD2 (6 bases). Germline-derived CDR1 and CDR2 are MNHNS and SASEGT. The CDR3 covers 15 residues. V lost 2 bases to trimming and J lost 3 bases, with 13 bases between them.

The rearrangement joins TRBV5-1 to TRBJ1-4; 9 bases fit TRBD1. V shed 7 bases, J shed 5 bases, and the junction held 3 bases outside the gene matches. CDR1 and CDR2 (germline): SGHRS, YFSETQ. The CDR3 is 13 residues long. CDR3 coding DNA: TGCGCCAGCGGGACAGGGCGAAATGAAAAACTGTTTTTT. Residues: CASGTGRNEKLFF.

This rearrangement joins TRBV19 to TRBJ2-5, with 9 bases fitting TRBD2. The germline gives CDR1 LNHDA, CDR2 SQIVND (reference sequence). Trimming removed 0 bases from V and 6 bases from J; junction bases left unmatched: 14. The CDR3 contains 18 residues. CDR3 in amino acids: CASSIDNSGGPDAKTQYF. The CDR3 DNA reads TGTGCCAGTAGTATAGATAATAGCGGGGGCCCCGACGCGAAGACCCAGTACTTC.